The 13 T cell receptor beta chains presented below share a single source sample, sequenced in a study of cytomegalovirus exposure and HLA in healthy donors. The PCR made use of 60 Vbeta and 13 Jbeta primers. Assay: immunoSEQ multiplex PCR; the TCRdb copy retains only in-frame clones and omits some. The profile shows some 200,000 clones, around 78% of them singletons. Sample: PBMCs. All receptors come from a woman aged 25 to 39 in good health and CMV-seropositive.

This clone appeared once. This chain links TRBV7-6 with TRBJ1-1, with 7 bases identical to TRBD1. CDR1 and CDR2 (germline): SGHVS, FNYEAQ. Unmatched junction bases numbered 5, after V lost 1 base and J lost 6 bases. There are 14 residues in the CDR3. The CDR3 loop reads CASSLGQGVSEAFF. Here the CDR3 DNA reads TGTGCCAGCAGCTTAGGACAGGGAGTCTCTGAAGCTTTCTTT. The full variable domain, its missing parts supplied by reference TRBV7-6 and TRBJ1-1, is GAGVSQSPRYKVTKRGQDVALRCDPISGHVSLYWYRQALGQGPEFLTYFNYEAQQDKSGLPNDRFSAERPEGSISTLTIQRTEQRDSAMYRCASSLGQGVSEAFFGQGTRLTVV.

This clone has a single count. The CDR3 DNA sequence: TGTGCCAGCAGCTTGTTGGGGGGATCGGGCAATGAGCAGTTCTTC. Translated, it gives CASSLLGGSGNEQFF. This chain joins TRBV7-2 and TRBJ2-1, with D perhaps matching TRBD2 (6 bases). Germline CDR1 and CDR2: SGHTA and FQGNSA. Trimming cost V 3 bases and J 6 bases, with 15 bases left between them. The CDR3 covers 15 residues.

The chain links TRBV28 to TRBJ1-2; weak D call: TRBD1 (6 bases). The length of the CDR3 is 13 residues. The germline V gene has CDR1 MDHEN and CDR2 SYDVKM. With 5 bases removed from V and 7 bases from J, the gap between germline ends came to 14 bases. CDR3 DNA: TGTGCCAGCAGTGACCCCCCAGGGGCTGGCTACACCTTC. Amino acids: CASSDPPGAGYTF.

The V call is TRBV5-1, the J call TRBJ2-2; 8 nucleotides match TRBD1. The CDR3 is 18 amino acids. Germline V gene sequence: CDR1 SGHRS, CDR2 YFSETQ. V was clipped by 4 bases and J by 0 bases; unmatched bases: 11. DNA for the CDR3: TGCGCCAGCAGCAGGAACAGGGGGAGTATCGCGAACACCGGGGAGCTGTTTTTT. This encodes CASSRNRGSIANTGELFF. Drawing the rest from reference TRBV5-1 and TRBJ2-2, the complete variable domain is KAGVTQTPRYLIKTRGQQVTLSCSPISGHRSVSWYQQTPGQGLQFLFEYFSETQRNKGNFPGRFSGRQFSNSRSEMNVSTLELGDSALYLCASSRNRGSIANTGELFFGEGSRLTVL.

The table lists this clone with a few counts. The chain combines TRBV9 with TRBJ2-1; 13 bases are a match to TRBD2. Looked up from germline, CDR1 is SGDLS and CDR2 is YYNGEE. The CDR3 sequence is 15 residues long. The trim removed 2 bases at V and 8 bases at J, leaving 4 bases unmatched. CDR3 residues: CASSVRGLAGYEQFF. The CDR3 coding sequence is TGTGCCAGCAGCGTGAGGGGACTAGCGGGATATGAGCAGTTCTTC.

The rearrangement links TRBV7-2 to TRBJ1-2; perhaps TRBD1 as D (6 bases). This CDR3 is 14 amino acids long. Deletions cut 5 bases from V and 5 bases from J, with 15 bases between. Germline lookup yields CDR1 SGHTA and CDR2 FQGNSA. As DNA, the CDR3 is TGTGCCAGCAGCCAACGGAACGGACAGTATGGCTACACCTTC. Its translation is CASSQRNGQYGYTF.

The chain joins TRBV14 to TRBJ2-3; 8 bases match TRBD2. The ends lost 0 bases at V and 5 bases at J; junction bases unmatched: 4. The CDR3 spans 15 residues. Germline CDR1 is SGHDN and CDR2 is FVKESK. The CDR3 DNA reads TGTGCCAGCAGCCAAGAGTTAGCGGGAATAGATACGCAGTATTTT. This sequence encodes CASSQELAGIDTQYF.

The chain recombines TRBV27 with TRBJ1-2; TRBD1 matches 8 bases. V lost 3 bases and J lost 8; bases outside the gene matches: 11. Germline values: CDR1 MNHEY, CDR2 SMNVEV (reference sequence). The CDR3 has 15 residues. The CDR3 protein is CASSFGGQVLGGYTF. The CDR3 region has the DNA TGTGCCAGCAGTTTCGGGGGACAGGTTCTGGGAGGCTACACCTTC.

V usage is TRBV7-2 and J usage is TRBJ1-5; TRBD1 is a possible D gene (5 bases). Trimming stripped 1 base from V and 5 bases from J, with 9 bases between. This CDR3 is 14 amino acids long. Germline V gene lookup returns CDR1 SGHTA and CDR2 FQGNSA. The CDR3 loop reads CASSLDRNYQPQHF. CDR3 nucleotides: TGTGCCAGCAGCTTAGACAGGAACTATCAGCCCCAGCATTTT.

This sequence joins TRBV5-6 and TRBJ1-1; D is uncertain. This CDR3 has 15 amino acids. Trimming removed 2 bases at V and 1 base at J, with 12 bases between. The germline gives CDR1 SGHDT, CDR2 YYEEEE. The CDR3 DNA reads as TGTGCCAGCAGCTTTGCGGCGGTGGGGAACACTGAAGCTTTCTTT. It codes for CASSFAAVGNTEAFF.

The V and J genes are TRBV30 and TRBJ1-4, with TRBD1 matching over 7 bases. The junction had 0 bases not matched to a gene; V was cut back by 5 bases and J by 0 bases. Germline V gene lookup returns CDR1 GTSNPN and CDR2 SVGIG (reference sequence). The CDR3 covers 13 residues. The CDR3 DNA sequence: TGTGCCTGGGGACAGGCAACTAATGAAAAACTGTTTTTT. Translated: CAWGQATNEKLFF. The whole variable domain, filled in from reference TRBV30 and TRBJ1-4, reads SQTIHQWPATLVQPVGSPLSLECTVEGTSNPNLYWYRQAAGRGLQLLFYSVGIGQISSEVPQNLSASRPQDRQFILSSKKLLLSDSGFYLCAWGQATNEKLFFGSGTQLSVL.

This chain connects TRBV27 to TRBJ2-7; 7 nucleotides line up with TRBD2. This CDR3 is built from 16 residues. Trimming took 0 bases from V and 2 from J; bases not matched to a gene: 7. Germline-derived CDR1 and CDR2 are MNHEY and SMNVEV (reference sequence). The CDR3 loop is CASSLSWEGVAYEQYF. In DNA, the CDR3 is TGTGCCAGCAGTTTATCGTGGGAGGGAGTAGCCTACGAGCAGTACTTC.

In its sample, this clone was seen once. The CDR3 is CAWSVSGGGYTF. CDR3 nucleotide sequence: TGTGCCTGGAGTGTATCCGGCGGTGGCTACACCTTC. V usage is TRBV30 and J usage is TRBJ1-2; D unresolved. V gave up 0 bases and J gave up 7 bases, with 9 bases separating them. The V gene's germline CDR1 is GTSNPN and CDR2 SVGIG (reference sequence). There are 12 residues in the CDR3. Looking up the rest from reference TRBV30 and TRBJ1-2 gives the full variable domain: SQTIHQWPATLVQPVGSPLSLECTVEGTSNPNLYWYRQAAGRGLQLLFYSVGIGQISSEVPQNLSASRPQDRQFILSSKKLLLSDSGFYLCAWSVSGGGYTFGSGTRLTVV.